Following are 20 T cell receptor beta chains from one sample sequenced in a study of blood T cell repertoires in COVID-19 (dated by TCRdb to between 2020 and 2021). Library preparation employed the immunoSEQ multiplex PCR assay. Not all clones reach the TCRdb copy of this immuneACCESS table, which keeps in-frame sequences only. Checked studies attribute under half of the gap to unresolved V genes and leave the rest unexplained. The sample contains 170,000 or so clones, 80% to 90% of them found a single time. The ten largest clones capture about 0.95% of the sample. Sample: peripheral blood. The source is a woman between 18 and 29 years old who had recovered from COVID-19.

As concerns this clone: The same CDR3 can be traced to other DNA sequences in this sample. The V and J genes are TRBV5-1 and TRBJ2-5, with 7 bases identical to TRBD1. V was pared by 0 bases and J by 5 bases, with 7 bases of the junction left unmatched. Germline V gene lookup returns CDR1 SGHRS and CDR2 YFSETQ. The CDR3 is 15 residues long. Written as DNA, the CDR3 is TGCGCCAGCAGCTTGGTAGGGGGCGCCGGGGAGACCCAGTACTTC. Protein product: CASSLVGGAGETQYF.

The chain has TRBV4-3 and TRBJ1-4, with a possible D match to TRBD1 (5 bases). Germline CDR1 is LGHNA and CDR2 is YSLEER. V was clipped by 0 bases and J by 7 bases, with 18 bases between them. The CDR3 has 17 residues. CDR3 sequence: CASSQDWEGALSEKLFF. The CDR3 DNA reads TGCGCCAGCAGCCAAGATTGGGAAGGGGCCCTTAGTGAAAAACTGTTTTTT.

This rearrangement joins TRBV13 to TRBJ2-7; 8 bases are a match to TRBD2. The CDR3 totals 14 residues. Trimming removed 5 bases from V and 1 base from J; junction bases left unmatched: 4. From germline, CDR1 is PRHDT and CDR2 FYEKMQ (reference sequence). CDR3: CASSPSGRSYEQYF. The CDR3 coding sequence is TGTGCCAGCAGCCCTAGCGGGCGTTCCTACGAGCAGTACTTC.

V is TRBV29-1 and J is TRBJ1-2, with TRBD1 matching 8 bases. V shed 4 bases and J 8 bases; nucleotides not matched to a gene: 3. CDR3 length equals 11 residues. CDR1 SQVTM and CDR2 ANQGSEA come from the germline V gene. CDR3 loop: CSVGQGKGYTF. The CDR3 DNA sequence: TGCAGCGTTGGACAGGGGAAGGGCTACACCTTC.

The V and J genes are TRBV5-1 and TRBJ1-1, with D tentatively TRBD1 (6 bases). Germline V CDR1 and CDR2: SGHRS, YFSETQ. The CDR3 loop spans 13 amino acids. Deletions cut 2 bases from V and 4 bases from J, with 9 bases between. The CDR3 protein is CASSFRGSTEAFF. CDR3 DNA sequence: TGCGCCAGCAGCTTTAGGGGGAGCACTGAAGCTTTCTTT.

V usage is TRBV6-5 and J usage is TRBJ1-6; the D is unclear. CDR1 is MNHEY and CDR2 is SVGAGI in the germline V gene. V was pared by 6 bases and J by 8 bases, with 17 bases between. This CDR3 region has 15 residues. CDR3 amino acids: CASSSLKRVDSPLHF. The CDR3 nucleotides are TGTGCCAGCAGCTCCCTCAAGAGAGTGGATTCACCCCTCCACTTT.

CDR3 nucleotide sequence: TGTGCCAGTAGTATGGTCGCGGGGGCTACCTACGAGCAGTACTTC. As protein: CASSMVAGATYEQYF. V is TRBV19 and J is TRBJ2-7, with a possible D match to TRBD2 (7 bases). From germline, CDR1 is LNHDA and CDR2 SQIVND (reference sequence). V was cut by 3 bases and J by 2 bases, with 14 bases left in between. This CDR3 comprises 15 residues.

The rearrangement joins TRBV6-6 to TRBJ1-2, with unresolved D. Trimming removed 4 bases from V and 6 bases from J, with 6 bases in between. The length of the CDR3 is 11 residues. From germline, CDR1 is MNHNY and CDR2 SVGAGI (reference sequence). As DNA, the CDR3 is TGTGCCAGCAGTTTCGGGGATGGCTACACCTTC. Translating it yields CASSFGDGYTF.

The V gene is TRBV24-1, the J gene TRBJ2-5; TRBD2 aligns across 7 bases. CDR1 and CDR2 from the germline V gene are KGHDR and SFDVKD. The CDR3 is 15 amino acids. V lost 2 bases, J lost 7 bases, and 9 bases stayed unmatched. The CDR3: CATSDYWGGSGTQYF. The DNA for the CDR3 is TGTGCCACCAGTGATTATTGGGGGGGGAGCGGGACCCAGTACTTC.

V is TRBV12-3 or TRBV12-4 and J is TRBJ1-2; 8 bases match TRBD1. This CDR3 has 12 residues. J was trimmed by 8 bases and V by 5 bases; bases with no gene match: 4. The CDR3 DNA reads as TGTGCCAGCAGTCTCTCAGGGGGCGGCTACACCTTC. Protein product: CASSLSGGGYTF.

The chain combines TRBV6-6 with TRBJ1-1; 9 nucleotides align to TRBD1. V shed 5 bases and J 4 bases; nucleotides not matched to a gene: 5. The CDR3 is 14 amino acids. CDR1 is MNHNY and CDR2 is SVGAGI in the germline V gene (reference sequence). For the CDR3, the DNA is TGTGCCAGCAGTCAGGGACAGGGCCGCACTGAAGCTTTCTTT. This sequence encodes CASSQGQGRTEAFF.

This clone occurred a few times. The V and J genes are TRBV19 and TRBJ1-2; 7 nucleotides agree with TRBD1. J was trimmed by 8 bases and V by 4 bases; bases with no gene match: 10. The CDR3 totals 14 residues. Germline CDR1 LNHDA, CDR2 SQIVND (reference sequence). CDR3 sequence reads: CASSSRDREGGYTF. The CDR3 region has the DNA TGTGCCAGTAGTAGCCGGGACAGAGAGGGAGGCTACACCTTC.

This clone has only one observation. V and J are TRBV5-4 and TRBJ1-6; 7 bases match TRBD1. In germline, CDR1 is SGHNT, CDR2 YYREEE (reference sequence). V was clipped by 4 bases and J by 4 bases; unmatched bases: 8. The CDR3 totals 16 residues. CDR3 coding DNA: TGTGCCAGCAGCCACCGGTCGGGACAGTATAATTCACCCCTCCACTTT. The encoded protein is CASSHRSGQYNSPLHF.

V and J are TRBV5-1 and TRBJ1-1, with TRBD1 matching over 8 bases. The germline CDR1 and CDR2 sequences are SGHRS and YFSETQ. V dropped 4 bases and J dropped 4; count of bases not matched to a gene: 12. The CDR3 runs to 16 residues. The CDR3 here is CASSTPGQGYLTEAFF. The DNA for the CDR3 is TGCGCCAGCAGCACTCCTGGACAGGGATATCTCACTGAAGCTTTCTTT.

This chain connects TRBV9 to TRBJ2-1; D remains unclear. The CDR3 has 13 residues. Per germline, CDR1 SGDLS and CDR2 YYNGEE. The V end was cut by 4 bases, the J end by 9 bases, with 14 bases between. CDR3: CASSPTFSGEQFF. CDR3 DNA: TGTGCCAGCAGCCCCACTTTTTCCGGTGAGCAGTTCTTC.

The CDR3 DNA follows: TGTGCCAGCAGCGAGCTAGCGATTTCCTACGAGCAGTACGTC. Translating it yields CASSELAISYEQYV. The rearrangement joins TRBV6-2 or TRBV6-3 to TRBJ2-7; possible D gene TRBD2, 6 bases. V was trimmed by 6 bases and J by 1 base, leaving 13 bases between them. CDR3 length: 14 residues. Germline V gene sequence: CDR1 MNHEY, CDR2 SVGEGT.

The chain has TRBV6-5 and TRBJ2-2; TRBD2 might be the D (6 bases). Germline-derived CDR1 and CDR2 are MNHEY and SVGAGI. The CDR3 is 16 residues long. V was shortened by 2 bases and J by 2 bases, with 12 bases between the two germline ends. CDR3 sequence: CASSYRAGSNTGELFF. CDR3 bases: TGTGCCAGCAGTTACCGGGCGGGATCAAACACCGGGGAGCTGTTTTTT.

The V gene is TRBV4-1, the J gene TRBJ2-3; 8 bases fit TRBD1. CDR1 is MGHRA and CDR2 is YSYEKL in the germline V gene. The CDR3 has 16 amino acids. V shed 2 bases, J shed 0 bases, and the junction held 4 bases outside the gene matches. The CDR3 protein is CASSQNTGGSTDTQYF. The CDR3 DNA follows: TGCGCCAGCAGCCAAAATACAGGGGGTAGCACAGATACGCAGTATTTT.

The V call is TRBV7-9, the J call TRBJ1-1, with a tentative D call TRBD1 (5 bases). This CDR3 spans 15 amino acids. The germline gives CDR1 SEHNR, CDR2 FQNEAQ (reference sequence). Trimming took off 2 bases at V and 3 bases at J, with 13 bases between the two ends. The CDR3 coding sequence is TGTGCCAGCAGCTTATTGCAGGGAGGGGACACTGAAGCTTTCTTT. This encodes CASSLLQGGDTEAFF.

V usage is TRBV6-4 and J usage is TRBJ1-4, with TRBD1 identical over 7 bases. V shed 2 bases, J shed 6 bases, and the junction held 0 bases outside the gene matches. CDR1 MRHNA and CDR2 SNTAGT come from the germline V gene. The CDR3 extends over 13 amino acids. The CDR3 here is CASSDRGHEKLFF. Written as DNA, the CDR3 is TGTGCCAGCAGTGACAGGGGGCATGAAAAACTGTTTTTT.